This TCR beta chain was captured by sequencing in a study of cytomegalovirus exposure and HLA in healthy donors. PCR primers comprised 60 Vbeta and 13 Jbeta primers. Sequenced by immunoSEQ multiplex PCR; TCRdb stores in-frame clones only, minus some. The sample consists of about 160,000 clones, around 79% of them appearing once. Notes on the study in general: Segments of the TCR beta V type were, in most cases, productive about 90% or about 30% of the time in an earlier analysis. The authors listed some 150 TCR beta chains as cytomegalovirus-associated. Later on, an analysis found that several of the most significant clusters appeared to be linked to common viral pathogens, which included parvovirus B19.

From germline, CDR1 is SGHTA and CDR2 FQGNSA. The CDR3 totals 14 residues. A word on this clone: As yet, its antigen is unknown. A read error may account for a junction end that differs from germline.

The rearrangement uses TRBV7-2 and TRBJ1-2; D might be TRBD1 (6 bases). The TCR originated in a woman aged 40 to 50 in good health and CMV-seronegative. Sequencing input: PBMCs. The CDR3 bases are TGTGCCAGCACCTTACAGGGTGGAAACTATGGCTACACCTTC. It encodes CASTLQGGNYGYTF.